These 8 T cell receptor beta chains share one sample of origin, sequenced in a study of T cells after posttransplantation cyclophosphamide. Assay: immunoSEQ multiplex PCR; the TCRdb copy retains only in-frame clones and omits some. The sample has approximately 52,000 clones; 70% to 90% are singletons. The material sequenced was PBMCs. The receptor set was obtained from a man aged 30 to 39 with a blood cancer, CMV-positive, and with a related stem cell donor.

This rearrangement joins TRBV5-6 to TRBJ1-5; D not certain. There are 14 residues in the CDR3. Trimming cost V 1 base and J 1 base, with 6 bases left between them. Germline V gene lookup returns CDR1 SGHDT and CDR2 YYEEEE. CDR3 bases: TGTGCCAGCAGCTTGATCGGGAGCAATCAGCCCCAGCATTTT. It encodes CASSLIGSNQPQHF.

The J gene is TRBJ1-5, the V gene TRBV4-1; tentative D call: TRBD1 (6 bases). This CDR3 is built from 16 residues. V was shortened by 3 bases and J by 3 bases, with 15 bases between the two germline ends. The germline V gene has CDR1 MGHRA and CDR2 YSYEKL. CDR3 amino acids: CASSHGAGVPNQPQHF. The CDR3 coding sequence is TGCGCCAGCAGCCACGGTGCAGGGGTACCCAATCAGCCCCAGCATTTT.

The chain combines TRBV9 with TRBJ2-7; tentative D call: TRBD2 (6 bases). V dropped 0 bases and J dropped 0 bases, with 10 bases sitting between them. CDR3 length: 15 amino acids. Germline CDR1 and CDR2: SGDLS and YYNGEE. The DNA for the CDR3 is TGTGCCAGCAGCGTAGGCAGCGGGTCCTCCTACGAGCAGTACTTC. It yields the protein CASSVGSGSSYEQYF.

The gene calls are TRBV27 and TRBJ2-7, with TRBD1 as a possible D gene (6 bases). This CDR3 spans 15 amino acids. Germline CDR1 is MNHEY and CDR2 is SMNVEV (reference sequence). Trimming shortened V by 6 bases and J by 3 bases, and 18 bases separated the two germline ends. The CDR3 bases are TGTGCCAGCAGGAGAGAGGCCAGGGGCCGCTACGAGCAGTACTTC. Translating gives CASRREARGRYEQYF.

The chain links TRBV7-9 to TRBJ2-5; 11 bases fit TRBD2. This CDR3 region has 17 residues. V lost 2 bases, J lost 2 bases, and 7 bases stayed unmatched. From germline, CDR1 is SEHNR and CDR2 FQNEAQ (reference sequence). The CDR3 loop is CASSLFGTSGTQETQYF. The CDR3 bases are TGTGCCAGCAGCTTATTTGGGACTAGCGGCACACAAGAGACCCAGTACTTC.

The rearrangement uses TRBV7-6 and TRBJ1-4; 7 bases fit TRBD1. V lost 5 bases to trimming and J lost 10 bases; unmatched junction nucleotides: 7. Germline-derived CDR1 and CDR2 are SGHVS and FNYEAQ. The CDR3 runs to 13 residues. The DNA for the CDR3 is TGTGCCAGCAGCCCTGACAGGGTAGGAAAACTGTTTTTT. Translation: CASSPDRVGKLFF.

The rearrangement links TRBV6-6 to TRBJ1-1; TRBD1 matches at 7 bases. V trimming: 6 bases; J trimming: 4 bases; junction bases outside the gene matches: 8. The CDR3 has 14 amino acids. Germline CDR1 and CDR2: MNHNY and SVGAGI (reference sequence). The CDR3, as DNA: TGTGCCAGCAGCGCTCAGGGGGAAGTCACTGAAGCTTTCTTT. This codes for CASSAQGEVTEAFF.

The rearrangement joins TRBV19 to TRBJ1-5; D is undetermined. Germline loops: CDR1 LNHDA, CDR2 SQIVND (reference sequence). The CDR3 consists of 13 residues. V was cut by 10 bases and J by 0 bases, with 10 bases left in between. The CDR3 here is CATMTNSNQPQHF. CDR3 coding DNA: TGTGCCACTATGACAAATAGCAATCAGCCCCAGCATTTT.